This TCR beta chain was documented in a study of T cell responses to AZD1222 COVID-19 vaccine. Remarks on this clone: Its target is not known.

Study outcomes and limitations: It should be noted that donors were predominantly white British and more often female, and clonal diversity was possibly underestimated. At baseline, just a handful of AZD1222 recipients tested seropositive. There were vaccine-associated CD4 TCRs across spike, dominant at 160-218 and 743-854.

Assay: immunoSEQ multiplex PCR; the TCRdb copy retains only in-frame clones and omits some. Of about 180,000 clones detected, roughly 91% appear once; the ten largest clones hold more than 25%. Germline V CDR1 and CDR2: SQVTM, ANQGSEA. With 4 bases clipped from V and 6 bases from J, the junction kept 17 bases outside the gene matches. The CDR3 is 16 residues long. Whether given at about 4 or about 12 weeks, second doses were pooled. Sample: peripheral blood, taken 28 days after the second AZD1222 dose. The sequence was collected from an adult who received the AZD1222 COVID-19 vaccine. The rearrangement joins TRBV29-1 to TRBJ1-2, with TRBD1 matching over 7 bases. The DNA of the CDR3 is TGCAGCGTTGCAATTCCAATATCCCGACAGGGCGATGGCTACACCTTC. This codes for CSVAIPISRQGDGYTF.